This is a list of T cell receptor beta chains from one sample in a study of T cell repertoires in cytomegalovirus infection. MiXCR, applied by TCRdb to the reads, yields one record per CDR3 protein. The table has approximately 70,000 distinct CDR3 sequences, just under 4% seen once. The sequenced sample was PBMCs. The receptors here all came from a human donor in good health (CMV status not recorded). Some clones in this sample may be carry-over from other donors' samples. Each CDR3 is given with its conserved first and last residue. D genes are given only for firm matches. Size is omitted from some rows. Given values are once, few, many or a class for expanded clones.

DNA: TGTGCCAGCAGCTTGGTCCCAGGGGAGTCACCCCTCCACTTT
CDR3: CASSLVPGESPLHF
size: many
D: .
J: TRBJ1-6
V: TRBV5-4

DNA: TGTGCCAGCAGTTACTCCCAGAACACTGAAGCTTTCTTT
CDR3: CASSYSQNTEAFF
size: many
D: .
J: TRBJ1-1
V: TRBV6-6

DNA: TGTGCCAGCGCTCGGACTAGCGGGGCCACCAATAGGAACACCGGGGAGCTGTTTTTT
CDR3: CASARTSGATNRNTGELFF
size: many
D: TRBD2
J: TRBJ2-2
V: TRBV18

DNA: TGTGCCAGCAGTCAACGCCTCGGCAGAGAAGCTTTCTTT
CDR3: CASSQRLGREAFF
size: few
D: .
J: TRBJ1-1
V: TRBV5-6

DNA: TGTGCCAGCAGAGACCGACGGTTTAATTCACCCCTCCACTTT
CDR3: CASRDRRFNSPLHF
size: many
D: .
J: TRBJ1-6
V: TRBV27

DNA: TGTGCCAGCAGCTTATCCCCCCTCCGCAGCACCGGGGAGCTGTTTTTT
CDR3: CASSLSPLRSTGELFF
size: many
D: .
J: TRBJ2-2
V: TRBV7-6

DNA: TGTGCCATCAGTGAGAGGGACAAAGGTGAGCAGTACTTC
CDR3: CAISERDKGEQYF
size: few
D: .
J: TRBJ2-7
V: TRBV10-3

DNA: TGTGCCAGCAGCTCGGGGGTAGCGGGAGGATTCGATGAGCAGTTCTTC
CDR3: CASSSGVAGGFDEQFF
size: many
D: TRBD2
J: TRBJ2-1
V: TRBV7-6

DNA: TGTGCCAGCAGCTTTTCGCGTTCCAGCTCCTACAATGAGCAGTTCTTC
CDR3: CASSFSRSSSYNEQFF
size: many
D: .
J: TRBJ2-1
V: TRBV5-4

DNA: TGTGCCAGCCTTAGCGGGAGCTCCTACGAGCAGTACTTC
CDR3: CASLSGSSYEQYF
size: .
D: TRBD2
J: TRBJ2-7
V: TRBV28

DNA: TGTGCCAGCAGAGGACTAGCTCCAGATACGCAGTATTTT
CDR3: CASRGLAPDTQYF
size: many
D: TRBD2
J: TRBJ2-3
V: TRBV28